This T cell receptor beta chain was obtained from a study of identical twins. MiXCR, applied by TCRdb to the 5' RACE reads, yields one record per CDR3 protein. In the table there are 450,000 or so distinct CDR3 sequences, roughly a quarter of which are singletons. This clonotype was observed a few times. CDR1 is MNHEY and CDR2 is SVGAGI in the germline V gene. The CDR3 is 13 amino acids. V was shortened by 0 bases and J by 5 bases, with 6 bases between the two germline ends. A further study also used this sample, focusing on T cells expressing NK-cell markers. That source adds: Source material for TCR beta repertoires consisted of sorted CD3+CD56+NKG2C+, CD3+CD56+NKG2C- and CD3+CD56-NKG2C+ T cells. Among eight sequenced donors, seven carried HCMV seropositivity while one was seronegative. Of the CD8+ T cell pool in about 6 donors, roughly 1.0-7.5% was accounted for by dominant NKG2C+ clonotypes.

This TCR was recovered from a woman under 30 in good health. This chain connects TRBV6-5 to TRBJ2-3; no clear D. The material sequenced was CD4+ T cells sorted from blood. The CDR3 nucleotides are TGTGCCAGCAGTTACTCAAGGGTAGATACGCAGTATTTT. Residues: CASSYSRVDTQYF.